The 21 T cell receptor beta chains presented below share a single source sample, sequenced in a study of early T cells in non-severe SARS-CoV-2 infection. TCRdb recomputed calls from the 5' RACE reads with MiXCR, one row per CDR3 protein. Altogether more than 85,000 distinct CDR3 sequences are present, around 13% being singletons, with the ten largest covering 3% to 4.5%. Sequences were derived from whole blood, sampled at baseline. These TCRs come from an adult who was a healthcare worker with PCR-confirmed SARS-CoV-2 infection or an uninfected control (not recorded which).

The table lists this clonotype with a few counts. The chain combines TRBV6-5 with TRBJ2-7; TRBD1 or TRBD2 may be the D gene (5 bases each). V lost 6 bases, J lost 3 bases, and 15 bases lay in between. The CDR3 is made up of 14 amino acids. Germline-derived CDR1 and CDR2 are MNHEY and SVGAGI. The CDR3 nucleotides are TGTGCCAGCAGCCGGAGCCGGGGCCACTACGAGCAGTACTTC. It translates to CASSRSRGHYEQYF.

The chain carries TRBV27 and TRBJ1-1; D gene ambiguous. CDR1 is MNHEY and CDR2 is SMNVEV in the germline V gene (reference sequence). The V and J ends lost 2 bases and 8 bases respectively, with 12 bases between them. CDR3 size: 13 residues. The CDR3 here is CASSLGGGREAFF. CDR3 coding DNA: TGTGCCAGCAGTTTAGGAGGTGGCAGGGAAGCTTTCTTT.

In this sample, this clonotype turned up many times. The chain links TRBV20-1 to TRBJ2-5, with 16 bases fitting TRBD2. The germline CDR1 and CDR2 sequences are DFQATT and SNEGSKA (reference sequence). V dropped 5 bases and J dropped 4; count of bases not matched to a gene: 13. This CDR3 spans 18 amino acids. This CDR3 reads CSAARPGLAGGYRETQYF. The CDR3 DNA sequence: TGCAGTGCTGCACGGCCGGGACTAGCGGGGGGGTATCGAGAGACCCAGTACTTC.

This clonotype was found a few times. This rearrangement joins TRBV7-6 to TRBJ2-1; 8 bases fit TRBD2. This CDR3 is 15 amino acids long. Germline trimming cut 1 base from V and 6 bases from J; bases unmatched to any gene: 5. Germline V gene data show CDR1 as SGHVS and CDR2 as FNYEAQ. CDR3 DNA sequence: TGTGCCAGCAGCTTAGAGGGACTAGGAAGCAATGAGCAGTTCTTC. Protein: CASSLEGLGSNEQFF.

This clonotype turned up a few times. The V gene is TRBV28, the J gene TRBJ1-4; D possibly corresponds to TRBD1 (5 bases). V lost 2 bases and J 5 bases, leaving 12 bases between the germline ends. This CDR3 has 15 residues. CDR1 MDHEN and CDR2 SYDVKM come from the germline V gene. CDR3 loop: CASSLRGLFNEKLFF. The CDR3 nucleotides read TGTGCCAGCAGTTTACGGGGCCTCTTCAATGAAAAACTGTTTTTT.

There are many counts of this clonotype. The chain employs TRBV20-1 and TRBJ2-3; TRBD2 matches 11 bases. CDR1 and CDR2 from the germline V gene are DFQATT and SNEGSKA (reference sequence). V trimming: 3 bases; J trimming: 2 bases; junction bases outside the gene matches: 4. This CDR3 contains 15 residues. CDR3 protein: CSARGTSGDTDTQYF. In DNA form, the CDR3 reads TGCAGTGCTAGGGGGACTAGCGGAGACACAGATACGCAGTATTTT.

This chain links TRBV7-2 with TRBJ1-4; D uncertain. The CDR3 is 14 residues long. Trimming shortened V by 6 bases and J by 7 bases, and 15 bases separated the two germline ends. Germline CDR1 reads SGHTA; CDR2 reads FQGNSA. The CDR3, as DNA: TGTGCCAGCAGGGGGAGGAGTTTTGGTGAAAAACTGTTTTTT. The encoded protein is CASRGRSFGEKLFF. The full variable domain, in which reference TRBV7-2 and TRBJ1-4 provide the parts outside the CDR3, is GAGVSQSPSNKVTEKGKDVELRCDPISGHTALYWYRQSLGQGLEFLIYFQGNSAPDKSGLPSDRFSAERTGGSVSTLTIQRTQQEDSAVYLCASRGRSFGEKLFFGSGTQLSVL.

The chain has TRBV2 and TRBJ2-3, with TRBD1 matching over 8 bases. The CDR3 consists of 16 residues. Germline trimming cut 6 bases from V and 0 bases from J; bases unmatched to any gene: 8. CDR1 is SNHLY and CDR2 is FYNNEI in the germline V gene. The CDR3 protein is CASRLGQGTSTDTQYF. CDR3 sequence (DNA): TGTGCCAGCAGACTTGGACAGGGCACTAGCACAGATACGCAGTATTTT. Full variable domain (missing parts from reference TRBV2 and TRBJ2-3): EPEVTQTPSHQVTQMGQEVILRCVPISNHLYFYWYRQILGQKVEFLVSFYNNEISEKSEIFDDQFSVERPDGSNFTLKIRSTKLEDSAMYFCASRLGQGTSTDTQYFGPGTRLTVL.

The V gene is TRBV20-1, the J gene TRBJ1-2, with D tentatively TRBD1 (5 bases). CDR1 and CDR2 from the germline V gene are DFQATT and SNEGSKA (reference sequence). Trimming left V 3 bases short and J 4 bases short, with 12 bases between. The CDR3 extends over 13 amino acids. CDR3: CSASQGISYGYTF. The CDR3 nucleotides read TGCAGTGCTAGTCAGGGTATTAGCTATGGCTACACCTTC.

This clonotype was observed a few times. V usage is TRBV5-1 and J usage is TRBJ1-2; no clear D. V was cut by 4 bases and J by 6 bases, with 10 bases left in between. Germline CDR1 and CDR2: SGHRS and YFSETQ. This CDR3 has 12 residues. The CDR3 sequence: CASSANSHGYTF. The CDR3 nucleotides read TGCGCCAGCAGCGCGAACAGCCATGGCTACACCTTC.

This clonotype was detected a few times. The genes are TRBV20-1 and TRBJ1-1, with D uncertain. From germline, CDR1 is DFQATT and CDR2 SNEGSKA (reference sequence). Trimming shortened V by 3 bases and J by 1 base, and 6 bases separated the two germline ends. The CDR3 totals 12 residues. CDR3 sequence: CSARRANTEAFF. The CDR3 nucleotides are TGCAGTGCTAGGAGGGCGAACACTGAAGCTTTCTTT.

This clonotype appeared a few times. The chain uses TRBV7-9 and TRBJ1-3; a weak D match, TRBD1 (5 bases). Germline V gene sequence: CDR1 SEHNR, CDR2 FQNEAQ (reference sequence). CDR3 length equals 16 residues. V was shortened by 0 bases and J by 3 bases, with 12 bases between the two germline ends. CDR3 sequence: CASSLAGVLDGNTIYF. CDR3 in DNA: TGTGCCAGCAGCTTAGCGGGGGTTCTGGATGGAAACACCATATATTTT.

The chain couples TRBV20-1 to TRBJ2-4, with TRBD1 identical over 9 bases. Trimming removed 5 bases from V and 6 bases from J; junction bases left unmatched: 11. Per the germline V gene, CDR1 is DFQATT and CDR2 is SNEGSKA (reference sequence). The length of the CDR3 is 15 residues. DNA for the CDR3: TGCAGTGCTGGACCCTCACAGGGGGCGCGAAACATTCAGTACTTC. This translates into CSAGPSQGARNIQYF.

This chain connects TRBV20-1 to TRBJ2-3; 9 nucleotides line up with TRBD2. CDR1 is DFQATT and CDR2 is SNEGSKA in the germline V gene (reference sequence). The CDR3 consists of 15 residues. Losses at the gene ends were 3 bases for V and 3 bases for J; bases not matched to a gene: 7. The CDR3 region has the DNA TGCAGTGCTAGGGAGAGCGGGGGGTGGACAGATACGCAGTATTTT. Protein product: CSARESGGWTDTQYF.

The J gene is TRBJ2-3, the V gene TRBV7-9; D remains unclear. The CDR3 length is 14 residues. The V end was cut by 1 base, the J end by 3 bases, with 8 bases between. Germline V CDR1 and CDR2: SEHNR, FQNEAQ (reference sequence). CDR3 nucleotide sequence: TGTGCCAGCAGCTTAGTCACGAGAACAGATACGCAGTATTTT. This translates into CASSLVTRTDTQYF.

The chain carries TRBV14 and TRBJ1-6, with D unclear. The V gene lost 1 base and the J gene lost 9 bases, with 10 bases spanning the gap. This CDR3 has 14 amino acids. Germline V CDR1 and CDR2: SGHDN, FVKESK. The CDR3 spells CASSQGVMGSPLHF. In DNA form, the CDR3 reads TGTGCCAGCAGCCAAGGGGTAATGGGTTCACCCCTCCACTTT.

There are a few counts of this clonotype. The CDR3: CASSQHPAGGTGELFF. In nucleotides, the CDR3 is TGCGCCAGCAGCCAACACCCAGCGGGAGGCACCGGGGAGCTGTTTTTT. This chain uses TRBV4-1 with TRBJ2-2; 9 bases line up with TRBD2. The CDR3 spans 16 residues. CDR1 and CDR2 (germline): MGHRA, YSYEKL. V shed 2 bases, J shed 4 bases, and the junction held 5 bases outside the gene matches.

This chain connects TRBV7-9 to TRBJ2-7; 12 nucleotides line up with TRBD2. Germline V gene sequence: CDR1 SEHNR, CDR2 FQNEAQ (reference sequence). The J segment lost 2 bases and the V segment lost 6 bases, leaving 5 bases of the junction unmatched. The CDR3 runs 15 residues. The CDR3 loop reads CASSLAGGRAYEQYF. CDR3 coding DNA: TGTGCCAGCAGTCTAGCGGGGGGGCGTGCCTACGAGCAGTACTTC.

This clonotype was picked up many times. CDR3 residues: CATSDGGGVRTQYF. The CDR3 region has the DNA TGTGCCACCAGTGATGGAGGGGGAGTTCGTACGCAGTATTTT. The chain links TRBV24-1 to TRBJ2-3; D might be TRBD1 or TRBD2, each matching 6 bases. CDR3 size: 14 residues. With 3 bases removed from V and 8 bases from J, the gap between germline ends came to 14 bases. Looked up from germline, CDR1 is KGHDR and CDR2 is SFDVKD.

The CDR3 here is CASERTRGSTDTQYF. The CDR3 DNA is TGTGCCAGCGAAAGGACTAGGGGTAGCACAGATACGCAGTATTTT. The chain uses TRBV28 and TRBJ2-3; TRBD2 matches 7 bases. The germline V gene has CDR1 MDHEN and CDR2 SYDVKM. Losses at the gene ends were 8 bases for V and 0 bases for J; bases not matched to a gene: 8. The CDR3 runs 15 residues. The complete variable domain, with remaining parts taken from reference TRBV28 and TRBJ2-3, reads DVKVTQSSRYLVKRTGEKVFLECVQDMDHENMFWYRQDPGLGLRLIYFSYDVKMKEKGDIPEGYSVSREKKERFSLILESASTNQTSMYLCASERTRGSTDTQYFGPGTRLTVL.

This clonotype was found many times. J is TRBJ2-7 and V is TRBV5-6, with a tentative D call TRBD2 (6 bases). V dropped 4 bases and J dropped 5 bases, with 19 bases sitting between them. Germline values: CDR1 SGHDT, CDR2 YYEEEE. CDR3 length equals 15 residues. The CDR3 protein is CASSRVAAQEDEQYF. The CDR3 coding sequence is TGTGCCAGCAGCCGGGTAGCGGCCCAAGAGGACGAGCAGTACTTC. Supplemented by reference TRBV5-6 and TRBJ2-7, the full variable domain reads DAGVTQSPTHLIKTRGQQVTLRCSPKSGHDTVSWYQQALGQGPQFIFQYYEEEERQRGNFPDRFSGHQFPNYSSELNVNALLLGDSALYLCASSRVAAQEDEQYFGPGTRLTVT.